This T cell receptor (beta chain) was captured in a study of T cells in localized non-small cell lung cancer. This table comes from immunoSEQ multiplex PCR, and its TCRdb copy is limited to in-frame clones, with some not included. Here the sample spans approximately 13,000 clones, 85% to 90% being singletons. Germline V CDR1 and CDR2: SGHRS, YFSETQ. The CDR3 sequence is 12 residues long. Study-wide findings and caveats: Higher blood T cell density tracked longer overall survival. Uninvolved adjacent lung showed the highest T cell clonality, exceeding tumor.

Comment on this clone: Antigen unknown.

The material was peripheral blood, obtained before any cancer treatment. V is TRBV5-1 and J is TRBJ2-5; D is perhaps TRBD1 (6 bases). The J call may be wrong; the DNA end is better matched by TRBJ2-7. This TCR was recovered from a male donor older than 55 with stage I lung adenocarcinoma. CDR3 coding DNA: TGCGCCAGCAGCTCACAGGGTAGCGAGCAGTACTTC. Protein: CASSSQGSEQYF.